A selection of T cell receptor beta chains follows, all from one sample in a study of OX40 agonist ivuxolimab in advanced cancers. Here immunoSEQ multiplex PCR was the method, and the copy in TCRdb shows in-frame clones only, minus some. The sample records 20,000 to 25,000 clones, approximately 90% being singletons. The sequenced sample was CD4+ or CD8+ T cells sorted from blood, obtained in a trial of the OX40 agonist ivuxolimab. Source of these receptors: an adult with an advanced solid tumor such as melanoma, head and neck, liver or kidney cancer. The CDR3 runs from the conserved cysteine through the conserved F or W. A row's size may be missing; if present it is once, few, many or a size class.

TRBJ2-2 NA TRBV4-3 CASSQDWPGRRELFF
TRBJ2-5 NA TRBV6-1 CASRGTGGETQYF
TRBJ1-2 NA TRBV18 CASSPSPGQGALGYTF
TRBJ2-3 NA TRBV2 CASSGAQGRGTDTQYF
TRBJ2-7 NA TRBV7-3 CASSLKPGNEQYF
TRBJ2-3 NA TRBV5-1 CASSTLAGSTDTQYF
TRBJ2-4 NA TRBV7-2 CASSLGHLAKNIQYF
TRBJ2-3 NA TRBV11-2 CASSLNTDTQYF
TRBJ2-2 NA TRBV6-5 CASRPGLTTGELFF
TRBJ2-2 NA TRBV5-1 CASSLAGSGVPGELFF
TRBJ2-2 NA TRBV4-3 CASSQDLTGIRTGELFF
TRBJ2-1 NA TRBV4-1 CASSQDNFGTSGNISSYNEQFF
TRBJ2-7 NA TRBV7-2 CASRTGTTYEQYF
TRBJ2-6 NA TRBV14 CASSQGVYLPSGANVLTF
TRBJ2-1 NA TRBV13 CASSLQVGGRISSYNEQFF
TRBJ1-1 NA TRBV11-3 CASSLVGGGTEAFF
TRBJ2-1 NA TRBV18 CASSPGTGSAGEQFF
TRBJ1-5 NA TRBV19 CASSSFGATGLLGNQPQHF
TRBJ2-5 NA TRBV6-5 CASSRQETQYF
TRBJ2-2 NA TRBV11-3 CASSPPSGRPTGELFF
TRBJ2-4 NA TRBV7-9 CASSLDINIQYF
TRBJ1-1 NA TRBV18 CASSPRQGLFAEAFF
TRBJ2-2 NA TRBV5-5 CASSPVRGGTGELFF
TRBJ2-1 once TRBV7-9 CASSLGEISGRPYNEQFF
TRBJ1-2 NA TRBV6-4 CASSDFRGGYTF
TRBJ2-5 NA TRBV7-3 CASSRSGDRETQYF
TRBJ2-1 NA TRBV5-1 CASSPGTGPSNEQFF
TRBJ1-2 NA TRBV19 CASSPSVGFYGYTF
TRBJ1-1 NA TRBV19 CASSMVRDGTSNTEAFF
TRBJ2-7 NA TRBV5-1 CASSLGGARTYEQYF
TRBJ1-6 NA TRBV9 CASSVGEDNSPLHF
TRBJ2-6 NA TRBV5-1 CASSPNRDGVLTF
TRBJ2-3 NA TRBV7-3 CASSLSSSGTDTQYF
TRBJ1-4 NA TRBV29-1 CSVAGQENEKLFF
TRBJ2-2 NA TRBV5-1 CASSLFLDTGELFF
TRBJ2-5 NA TRBV11-2 CASSLEGLAPETQYF
TRBJ2-4 NA TRBV4-3 CASSPNAPGTEAKNIQYF
TRBJ2-2 NA TRBV10-2 CASSEGLAGVAGELFF
TRBJ1-5 NA TRBV6-1 CASSENTLYNQPQHF
TRBJ1-6 NA TRBV6-6 CASRRQGGNNSPLHF
TRBJ2-3 NA TRBV2 CASSEQGVRTDTQYF
TRBJ1-1 NA TRBV4-2 CASSQATGAANTEAFF
TRBJ2-1 once TRBV18 CASSPPGQGVANEQFF
TRBJ1-2 NA TRBV6-5 CASSYSLGSGVGYTF
TRBJ1-1 NA TRBV6-5 CASSSRNREAQGAFF